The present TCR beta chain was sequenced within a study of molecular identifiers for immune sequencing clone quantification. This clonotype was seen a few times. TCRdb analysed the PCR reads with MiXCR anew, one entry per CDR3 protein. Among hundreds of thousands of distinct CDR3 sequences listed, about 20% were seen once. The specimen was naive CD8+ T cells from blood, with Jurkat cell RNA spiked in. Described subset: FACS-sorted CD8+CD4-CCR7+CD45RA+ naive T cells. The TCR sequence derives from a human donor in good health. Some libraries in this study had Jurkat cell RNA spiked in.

The CDR3 spells CASSLESAGPNNEQFF. CDR3 bases: TGTGCCAGCAGCTTAGAGTCAGCGGGGCCCAACAATGAGCAGTTCTTC. The chain uses TRBV7-9 and TRBJ2-1; 7 bases fit TRBD2. CDR1 is SEHNR, CDR2 FQNEAQ, per germline (reference sequence). There are 16 residues in the CDR3. Germline trimming cut 1 base from V and 5 bases from J; bases unmatched to any gene: 8.